Below, one T cell receptor beta chain is given with its context. Its antigen is currently not known. Per-base quality was not reported, and no clone a single base away is much larger than it. The cohort was made up of roughly 670 healthy bone marrow donors. At the time of sampling, all cohort members were nominally healthy, though unrecorded immune exposures were likely present. The donor was CMV seronegative and belonged to the group of roughly 330 seronegative cohort members. A peripheral blood sample was provided by each donor, and peripheral blood mononuclear cells were used for TCR beta sequencing. Genomic DNA was extracted from the blood cell samples with the Qiagen DNeasy Blood Extraction Kit. Library creation used the immunoSEQ multiplex PCR assay. A mixture of 60 forward primers for TCR Vbeta segments and 13 reverse primers for TCR Jbeta segments was used in the multiplex PCR. Amplification of the CDR3 region of rearranged TCR beta genes was performed with a multiplex PCR assay on genomic DNA. Amplified TCR beta libraries were sequenced as 87-base-pair reads on the Illumina HiSeq System. As for the original processing: A later analysis tallied roughly 76 million unique TCR beta chains across the 666 repertoires, and about 10 million of those chains were shared by two or more donors. A nearest-neighbor algorithm error-corrected the raw reads and collapsed the reads into unique sequences, merging closely related sequences to remove PCR and sequencing errors. To assign V, D and J gene segments, CDR3 sequences were aligned to IMGT reference sequences. Each retained sequence needed at least a six-nucleotide match to both a V gene segment and a J gene segment. Rearrangements were classified as productive when the CDR3 lacked stop codons and remained in frame with V and J, and all other rearrangements were classified as non-productive. Following IMGT convention, CDR3 was defined as the stretch from the second conserved V-encoded cysteine up to the conserved J-encoded phenylalanine. Sequences without an unambiguous match to a single V gene segment were excluded from the earlier analysis of 450 to 650 of the donors. In an earlier analysis of about 590 of the donors, a V segment was called functional when productive rearrangements were above 56.7%, and segregating when the standard deviation between donors exceeded 5%. A statistical classification framework was built to diagnose cytomegalovirus status from the catalog of TCR beta chain sequences. In a later analysis, TCR nucleotide sequences were compared against IMGT/GENE-DB human TR gene sequences so that V and J genes could be assigned. Using the TCRdist pipeline, a later analysis assigned CDR3 sequences along with most-parsimonious VDJ recombination scenarios. In a later analysis, each TCR beta chain was defined by its CDR3 amino acid sequence together with its V-gene family, and reads lacking a unique V-gene family were excluded. As a way to deal with suspected cross-contamination and a sequencing artifact, a later analysis dropped roughly 600 nucleotide sequences that were highly shared and had low generation probability. In a later analysis, a clonal expansion index was calculated for each public chain from normalized within-repertoire ranks of inferred template counts. In a later analysis, generation probabilities were computed using a VDJ recombination model fitted to out-of-frame rearrangements, and the results were checked against IGoR. In a later analysis, hypergeometric tests were used to score TCR-TCR, TCR-HLA and TCR-CMV co-occurrence, with a repertoire-size bias correction applied to TCR pairs. To estimate false discovery rates, a later analysis permuted the HLA or CMV assignments 20 times. In a later analysis, co-occurring TCRs were grouped with DBSCAN, and TCRdist sequence similarity was added when clustering was performed within HLA-allele-positive subsets. Repertoires with fewer than 30,000 or more than 120,000 public chains were left out of co-occurrence clustering, as were roughly five repertoires with anomalous nucleotide sharing. Imported from immuneACCESS, the table was reduced by TCRdb to in-frame sequences with V and J called. These copies leave out some clones; in studies compared against another copy, an unresolved V gene accounts for under half, and the cause of the remainder is not known. V and J calls and clone size are those listed in that table; D and trimming were worked out from the DNA. A total of about 89,000 clones appear in this sample, roughly three fifths of them only once. The ten largest clones take up 5% to 6.5% of the sample.

This sample is part of a study of cytomegalovirus exposure and HLA in healthy donors (dated by TCRdb to about 2017). For context, the study as a whole: In an earlier analysis of several hundred of the donors, less than 350 Gb of sequence data and roughly 100 million unique TCR beta sequences from about 179 million T cells were reported. An early release covering roughly 600 HLA-typed donors comprised about 310 gigabases of sequencing data and around 85 million unique TCR sequences. The genetic ancestry cluster associated with self-reported Caucasian donors included 70% to 85% of the roughly 400 genotyped donors. The study was designed to test whether signatures of past pathogen exposure could be identified by cataloging public T cell receptors. The study used immunosequencing to profile the T cell repertoires of 600 to 850 subjects and linked those repertoires to cytomegalovirus serostatus. Along with the approximately 700-subject first cohort, a separate validation cohort of over 90 different subjects was used. The study combined high-throughput TCR immunosequencing, statistical association of individual TCRs with disease status, and machine learning to predict cytomegalovirus infection status. A later analysis re-examined previously published TCR beta repertoires from 610 or so donors and added high-resolution HLA genotyping to investigate patterns of TCR occurrence. The later analysis used no new phenotypic data to find candidate immune exposures, relying instead on TCR beta sequences and their occurrence across donors. An earlier analysis of 500 to 650 of the donors applied high-throughput TCR beta sequencing to assess whether each TCR beta V gene segment acted as functional or pseudogenic. Donor age, sex, ethnicity and CMV serostatus were collected together with the repertoire data. Genome-wide SNP genotypes for about 65% of the 666 donors were used in a later genetic analysis, which treated that subset as a discovery cohort. Every repertoire in the discovery cohort had been generated on one and the same sequencing platform. HLA typing included class I and class II loci at four-digit resolution. The number of donors typed differed by locus, with about 629-630 for A, B, C, DRB1 and DQB1, roughly 520 for DQA1, 600 to 610 for DPA1, and around 430 for DPB1. Because of strong linkage in the cohort, roughly 5 DR-DQ haplotypes were treated as single units for association and clustering. Among some 400 genotyped donors of the cohort, an average of approximately 220,000 unique TCR beta nucleotide sequences was sequenced per donor, of which roughly 18% were non-productive. The full study reports these points: In an earlier analysis of fewer than 700 of the donors, most TCR beta V segments appeared in productive rearrangements about 87% or about 30% of the time, broadly matching IMGT annotations. For the cohort, immune exposure information was limited to CMV serostatus. Compared with the roughly 710-donor mean, donors in an Asian-associated ancestry cluster had fewer N-insertions in productive TCRs, according to a later genetic analysis. Because counts were too low, about 18 rarely observed V segments, including chromosome 9 orphons, were left out of the earlier analysis of some 600 of the donors. A later analysis found that TCR association rates varied across HLA loci, with DRB1 alleles showing the most associated TCRs and HLA-C alleles the fewest. Across donors, most TCR sequences were observed very rarely, whereas some public TCRs were present in many individuals. The sequencing pipeline was judged likely to have produced a cluster of highly shared sequence variants as a technical artifact. Assigning TCR associations to individual alleles was difficult when HLA alleles, especially DR and DQ, strongly co-occurred. In this cohort, only TCR beta chains were sequenced, and detectable features were limited by the absence of alpha or paired-chain data. A further reported finding was that TCR beta sequences accurately predicted the HLA-A and HLA-B alleles for most subjects in the first cohort. In a later analysis, around 17,000 TCR beta sequences were associated with specific HLA alleles at a false discovery rate of 0.05. Linkage disequilibrium might explain the correlated functional status among segregating V segments, but an unknown experimental factor could not be excluded. A total of 150 to 200 TCR beta chains were listed by the study as associated with cytomegalovirus. Most CMV-associated TCR beta chains appeared to be HLA-restricted in a later analysis, and the HLA associations seemed to be driven largely by CMV exposure. HLA typing was unavailable for some donors at each locus, so association tests used only the typed subset. It was suggested by the authors that the approach could potentially be generalized to other disease states and immunological phenotypes. The presence/absence analyses assumed that sequencing depth was roughly uniform across donors, and that assumption may not be true. Compared with equally common non-associated chains, HLA-associated TCR beta chains in a later analysis were more clonally expanded and had lower generation probabilities. The classifier was reported to diagnose cytomegalovirus status with high specificity and sensitivity in both the original cohort and the validation cohort. According to a later analysis, parvovirus B19, influenza, CMV and Epstein-Barr virus appeared linked to several top co-occurrence clusters. In vitro tests confirmed that three of the cytomegalovirus-associated TCR beta chains recognize cytomegalovirus antigens. An association between a missense DCLRE1C variant and V-gene and J-gene trimming of TCR beta chains was found in a later genetic analysis and replicated in an independent cohort.

The origin of this receptor is a woman aged 25 to 39 in good health and CMV-seronegative. The sample consisted of PBMCs.

In nucleotide form, the sequence is TGTGCCAGCAGACGATATACAGGGACCGGAGAGACCCAGTACTTC. This yields the protein CASRRYTGTGETQYF. The chain is made from TRBV27 and TRBJ2-5, and TRBD1 may be the D gene, going by 6 matching bases. There are 15 amino acids in the CDR3, from cysteine to phenylalanine inclusive. Only the CDR3 portion is preserved as DNA: 45 bases, with reading frame beginning at the first base. According to the germline V gene (reference sequence), CDR1 reads MNHEY and CDR2 reads SMNVEV. V and J are truncated by 6 bases and 4 bases respectively, leaving an intervening sequence of 18 bases.